This paragraph covers one T cell receptor beta chain sequence. CD45RO-negative, CCR7-positively selected cells formed the naive CD8 fraction, excluding terminally differentiated effector memory CD45RA+ cells. The assay was immunoSEQ multiplex PCR, and TCRdb's table has in-frame clones only and misses some. The sample contains 1.5 million to 2.5 million clones, about 95% of which appear only once. The record originates from a study of shared clonotypes between healthy human individuals. The CDR3 has 14 residues. Germline V gives CDR1 SGHDT, CDR2 YYEEEE. Losses at the gene ends were 0 bases for V and 4 bases for J; bases not matched to a gene: 4.

Source material: naive CD8+ T cells sorted from blood. This receptor was taken from a man younger than 35 in good health. V gene TRBV5-6 combines with J gene TRBJ2-7; 7 bases agree with TRBD2. DNA for the CDR3: TGTGCCAGCAGCTTGGTTCGGGGGGAATACGAGCAGTACTTC. This sequence encodes CASSLVRGEYEQYF.